This TCR beta chain was sequenced in a study of molecular identifiers for immune sequencing clone quantification. Study information: Replicates involved a five-way split of RNA from around 20,000 or 100,000 naive CD8 cells, with sequencing of four. Study-level points and caveats: Highly expanded clone sizes could be underestimated by identical TCR molecules that share a barcode. It was shown that clones above 20 RNA copies held over 97% of effector molecules, but under 1% in naive cells.

Germline CDR1 is SEHNR and CDR2 is FQNEAQ (reference sequence). There are 13 residues in the CDR3. Bulk libraries came from a prior protocol with listed TCR primers. TCRdb re-derived calls from the PCR reads in MiXCR, one entry per CDR3 protein. This sample carries more than 95,000 distinct CDR3 sequences, roughly a quarter of them seen once, and the ten largest clones take under 1%. Points on this clonotype: The target antigen is unknown. A much larger clone differs from this one at a single base, so this may be a read error.

This TCR derives from a human donor in good health. Some libraries in this study had Jurkat cell RNA spiked in. What was sequenced was naive CD8+ T cells from blood, with Jurkat cell RNA spiked in. Subset reported: FACS-sorted CD8+CD4-CCR7+CD45RA+ naive T cells. V and J are TRBV7-9 and TRBJ1-2; no firm D call. The CDR3 DNA follows: TGTGCCGGCAGCTTAGCGAACGCGGACGACTACACCTTC. Amino acid sequence: CAGSLANADDYTF.